This TCR beta chain was sequenced in a study of graft-versus-host responses after intestinal transplantation. The study, taken as a whole, reports: The highest levels of circulating GvH clones went along with early declines in HvG clones after transplant. Patients who carried graft-donor T cell macrochimerism also had high graft-versus-host to host-versus-graft clonal ratios in their allografts.

The CDR3 has 15 amino acids. CDR1 and CDR2 from the germline V gene are ENHRY and SYGVKD. The V end was cut by 2 bases, the J end by 4 bases, with 12 bases between. The data were produced by immunoSEQ multiplex PCR, yet TCRdb's version contains in-frame clones alone and is incomplete. This sample has about 39,000 clones, with roughly 91% found just once. A remark on this clone: Its antigen is currently unknown.

The sequencing here drew on PBMCs, taken less than 280 days after transplant. This TCR derives from a human patient who received an intestinal transplant, so some T cells may come from the graft donor. The chain has TRBV10-3 and TRBJ2-1; the D is unclear. The CDR3 loop is CAISEPSPSYNEQFF. The CDR3 bases are TGTGCCATCAGTGAGCCCTCCCCGTCTTACAATGAGCAGTTCTTC.